The TCR beta chain under discussion was sequenced for a study of blood T cells in healthy people across ages. Combining a sample-barcoded 5' primer with a J-beta primer mix, a second PCR ran for roughly 7 to 11 cycles. Per sample, CDR3-containing paired-end reads numbered at least 2.5 million. One entry per CDR3 protein results from TCRdb running MiXCR on the 5' RACE reads. The sample holds 910,000 or so distinct CDR3 sequences; 45% to 60% are singletons and the top ten take roughly 23%. This clonotype was seen a handful of times. CDR1 and CDR2 (germline): SNHLY, FYNNEI. V shed 8 bases and J 4 bases; nucleotides not matched to a gene: 7. CDR3 length: 14 amino acids.

The sequencing input was blood. The TCR originated in a woman aged 60 to 75 in good health. The gene calls are TRBV2 and TRBJ2-3, with 9 positions matching TRBD2. The CDR3 loop reads CASYSGRYPDTQYF. The CDR3 DNA sequence: TGTGCCAGCTACAGCGGGAGGTATCCAGATACGCAGTATTTT. Full variable domain (rest looked up from reference TRBV2 and TRBJ2-3): EPEVTQTPSHQVTQMGQEVILRCVPISNHLYFYWYRQILGQKVEFLVSFYNNEISEKSEIFDDQFSVERPDGSNFTLKIRSTKLEDSAMYFCASYSGRYPDTQYFGPGTRLTVL.